Listed here are 29 T cell receptor beta chains from one sample, sequenced in a study of chemoradiotherapy in HPV16-positive cancers. TCRdb's copy holds only in-frame clones and misses some; the assay was immunoSEQ multiplex PCR. The sample lists roughly 12,000 clones; more than 70% were seen once. Sample acquisition took place from a patient who underwent chemoradiotherapy. These receptors originate from a human donor with HPV-associated anogenital cancer.

This clone was picked up a small number of times. The rearrangement uses TRBV7-9 and TRBJ2-7; 7 bases align to TRBD2. The V segment lost 4 bases and the J segment 3 bases; nucleotides outside the gene matches: 3. Germline loops: CDR1 SEHNR, CDR2 FQNEAQ (reference sequence). This CDR3 is built from 13 residues. The CDR3: CASSSGRYYEQYF. The DNA of the CDR3 is TGTGCCAGCAGCTCCGGGAGGTACTACGAGCAGTACTTC.

V and J are TRBV2 and TRBJ2-3; D call uncertain. The ends were cut back, 6 bases at V and 0 bases at J, with 4 bases in the middle. Germline CDR1 SNHLY, CDR2 FYNNEI. CDR3 length: 12 amino acids. CDR3 DNA sequence: TGTGCCAGCAGCCCTAGCACAGATACGCAGTATTTT. As protein: CASSPSTDTQYF.

The V call is TRBV4-3, the J call TRBJ1-6; unclear D gene. The length of the CDR3 is 15 residues. CDR1 is LGHNA and CDR2 is YSLEER in the germline V gene. V was trimmed by 1 base and J by 6 bases, leaving 10 bases between them. The CDR3, as DNA: TGCGCCAGCAGCCAAGTTGTGAAGAGTAATTCACCCCTCCACTTT. Encoded protein: CASSQVVKSNSPLHF.

V and J are TRBV11-2 and TRBJ1-3, with unresolved D. Deletions cut 0 bases from V and 4 bases from J, with 10 bases between. CDR1 SGHAT and CDR2 FQNNGV come from the germline V gene. The CDR3 is made up of 15 amino acids. The CDR3 DNA follows: TGTGCCAGCAGCTTAGATCCCCCCCCGGGAAACACCATATATTTT. Residues: CASSLDPPPGNTIYF. The full variable domain, its missing parts supplied by reference TRBV11-2 and TRBJ1-3, is EAGVAQSPRYKIIEKRQSVAFWCNPISGHATLYWYQQILGQGPKLLIQFQNNGVVDDSQLPKDRFSAERLKGVDSTLKIQPAKLEDSAVYLCASSLDPPPGNTIYFGEGSWLTVV.

In its sample, this clone was seen once. The rearrangement links TRBV28 to TRBJ1-3; D is possibly TRBD1 (6 bases). The germline V and J ends were trimmed by 2 bases and 4 bases, with 9 bases remaining between them. In germline, CDR1 is MDHEN, CDR2 SYDVKM. The CDR3 sequence is 14 residues long. The CDR3 region has the DNA TGTGCCAGCAGTTTAAGGACAGCCGGAAACACCATATATTTT. Protein sequence: CASSLRTAGNTIYF. Supplemented by reference TRBV28 and TRBJ1-3, the full variable domain reads DVKVTQSSRYLVKRTGEKVFLECVQDMDHENMFWYRQDPGLGLRLIYFSYDVKMKEKGDIPEGYSVSREKKERFSLILESASTNQTSMYLCASSLRTAGNTIYFGEGSWLTVV.

The chain uses TRBV6-1 and TRBJ1-6; 10 bases match TRBD1. Germline CDR1 is MNHNS and CDR2 is SASEGT. This CDR3 is 14 amino acids long. V was clipped by 1 base and J by 9 bases; unmatched bases: 0. The CDR3 protein is CASSEGQGASPLHF. DNA for the CDR3: TGTGCCAGCAGTGAAGGACAGGGGGCTTCACCCCTCCACTTT.

This chain connects TRBV19 to TRBJ1-1; D may be TRBD1 (5 bases). In germline, CDR1 is LNHDA, CDR2 SQIVND (reference sequence). V lost 3 bases, J lost 8 bases, and 16 bases lay in between. The CDR3 consists of 14 residues. CDR3: CASSIGPQGSEAFF. CDR3 bases: TGTGCCAGTAGTATCGGACCCCAGGGATCCGAAGCTTTCTTT. The complete variable domain, with remaining parts taken from reference TRBV19 and TRBJ1-1, reads DGGITQSPKYLFRKEGQNVTLSCEQNLNHDAMYWYRQDPGQGLRLIYYSQIVNDFQKGDIAEGYSVSREKKESFPLTVTSAQKNPTAFYLCASSIGPQGSEAFFGQGTRLTVV.

This rearrangement joins TRBV9 to TRBJ1-2; 8 nucleotides agree with TRBD1. This CDR3 comprises 17 residues. Germline CDR1 SGDLS, CDR2 YYNGEE. V dropped 3 bases and J dropped 4; count of bases not matched to a gene: 14. CDR3 sequence: CASSALTGQGSSYGYTF. The CDR3 bases are TGTGCCAGCAGCGCCCTAACAGGACAGGGAAGTAGCTATGGCTACACCTTC.

The V and J genes are TRBV5-1 and TRBJ2-3; D may be TRBD2 (6 bases). The length of the CDR3 is 22 residues. Germline V lookup: CDR1 SGHRS, CDR2 YFSETQ. Deletions cut 0 bases from V and 6 bases from J, with 35 bases between. Here the CDR3 DNA reads TGCGCCAGCAGCTTGGTCCCTATTGGGGTAACGGGAGTTGTCGGAGCCGGGGATACGCAGTATTTT. Its translation: CASSLVPIGVTGVVGAGDTQYF.

The chain couples TRBV5-6 to TRBJ1-2; 8 bases are shared with TRBD1. The CDR3 contains 14 residues. Germline V gives CDR1 SGHDT, CDR2 YYEEEE. The junction had 5 bases not matched to a gene; V was cut back by 3 bases and J by 4 bases. The CDR3 DNA reads TGTGCCAGCAGCTACGGGACAGGACCCTATGGCTACACCTTC. Protein sequence: CASSYGTGPYGYTF.

This chain joins TRBV5-1 and TRBJ2-7, with 8 bases that match TRBD1. This CDR3 region has 15 residues. Per germline, CDR1 SGHRS and CDR2 YFSETQ. V lost 4 bases, J lost 5 bases, and 11 bases stayed unmatched. Here the CDR3 reads CASSGLLDRVNEQYF. The CDR3 region has the DNA TGCGCCAGCAGCGGGCTATTGGACAGGGTTAACGAGCAGTACTTC.

The genes are TRBV28 and TRBJ2-7; TRBD2 agrees at 11 bases. The junction had 9 bases not matched to a gene; V was cut back by 8 bases and J by 3 bases. In germline, CDR1 is MDHEN, CDR2 SYDVKM. The CDR3 loop spans 15 amino acids. DNA of the CDR3: TGTGCCAGCGGGGGGGGACTAGCGGCCCGCTACGAGCAGTACTTC. It yields the protein CASGGGLAARYEQYF.

The table lists this clone with a count of one. This chain uses TRBV28 with TRBJ2-5, with D perhaps TRBD1 or TRBD2 (5 bases each). There are 17 residues in the CDR3. V gave up 4 bases and J gave up 4 bases, with 22 bases separating them. Germline-derived CDR1 and CDR2 are MDHEN and SYDVKM. The CDR3 region has the DNA TGTGCCAGCAGTTCGTTTTGGAGGACAAATCCCCCAGAGACCCAGTACTTC. Translation: CASSSFWRTNPPETQYF.

There are a few counts of this clone. The J gene is TRBJ1-5, the V gene TRBV10-3; D gene unclear. Germline lookup yields CDR1 ENHRY and CDR2 SYGVKD. Trimming removed 10 bases at V and 2 bases at J, with 9 bases between. The CDR3 sequence is 12 residues long. This chain's CDR3 is CATSRGNQPQHF. The DNA of the CDR3 is TGTGCCACCAGCAGAGGCAATCAGCCCCAGCATTTT.

J is TRBJ2-7 and V is TRBV28; no clear D. V was trimmed by 2 bases and J by 4 bases, leaving 6 bases between them. The length of the CDR3 is 12 residues. Germline CDR1 reads MDHEN; CDR2 reads SYDVKM. The CDR3 DNA sequence: TGTGCCAGCAGTTTACAACGATACGAGCAGTACTTC. Encoded protein: CASSLQRYEQYF.

The CDR3 DNA reads as TGTGCCAGCAGTTGGAGGGACAGGGGGCTGGCTGGCTACACCTTC. It translates to CASSWRDRGLAGYTF. This rearrangement joins TRBV28 to TRBJ1-2; TRBD1 aligns across 12 bases. The CDR3 contains 15 residues. Germline values: CDR1 MDHEN, CDR2 SYDVKM. Trimming took 4 bases from V and 7 from J; bases not matched to a gene: 7.

The chain employs TRBV6-5 and TRBJ2-5; D tentatively reads TRBD1 or TRBD2 (5 bases each). The CDR3 is 14 residues long. V lost 11 bases and J lost 4, with 20 bases in between. Germline V lookup: CDR1 MNHEY, CDR2 SVGAGI. The CDR3 loop is CAGARDQGAETQYF. CDR3 DNA: TGTGCCGGCGCTAGGGACCAGGGTGCAGAGACCCAGTACTTC.

The chain recombines TRBV19 with TRBJ1-3; 10 bases are a match to TRBD1. With 5 bases clipped from V and 8 bases from J, the junction kept 15 bases outside the gene matches. This CDR3 is 17 amino acids long. Germline CDR1 is LNHDA and CDR2 is SQIVND (reference sequence). In DNA form, the CDR3 reads TGTGCCAGTAGTTCAACCGGACAGGGGGTACCGGGAGACACCATATATTTT. Its protein is CASSSTGQGVPGDTIYF. Looking up the rest from reference TRBV19 and TRBJ1-3 gives the full variable domain: DGGITQSPKYLFRKEGQNVTLSCEQNLNHDAMYWYRQDPGQGLRLIYYSQIVNDFQKGDIAEGYSVSREKKESFPLTVTSAQKNPTAFYLCASSSTGQGVPGDTIYFGEGSWLTVV.

This chain links TRBV10-3 with TRBJ2-1, with TRBD1 matching 12 bases. CDR3 length: 15 residues. Germline lookup yields CDR1 ENHRY and CDR2 SYGVKD. Unmatched junction bases numbered 6, after V lost 5 bases and J lost 7 bases. CDR3 protein: CAISPGTGGINEQFF. The CDR3 DNA reads TGTGCCATCAGTCCGGGGACAGGGGGCATAAATGAGCAGTTCTTC.

The V gene is TRBV19, the J gene TRBJ1-2; D is unresolved. Per germline, CDR1 LNHDA and CDR2 SQIVND (reference sequence). The ends were cut back, 7 bases at V and 8 bases at J, with 20 bases in the middle. The CDR3 has 14 residues. Written as DNA, the CDR3 is TGTGCCAGTACCCCCGGCGGAGGGTCCGGCGGCTACACCTTC. This sequence encodes CASTPGGGSGGYTF.

The rearrangement uses TRBV6-1 and TRBJ1-1, with 7 bases lining up with TRBD1. Germline V gives CDR1 MNHNS, CDR2 SASEGT. J lost 2 bases, V lost 11 bases, and 5 bases had no gene match. The CDR3 covers 12 residues. Here the CDR3 DNA reads TGTGCCTCTAGGGGGCGTAACACTGAAGCTTTCTTT. Protein: CASRGRNTEAFF.

The genes are TRBV4-3 and TRBJ1-4, with a tentative D call TRBD1 (5 bases). This CDR3 is built from 16 residues. V gave up 2 bases and J gave up 7 bases, with 17 bases separating them. From germline, CDR1 is LGHNA and CDR2 YSLEER. CDR3 nucleotide sequence: TGCGCCAGCAGCCAATTTCGGGACCCGCTAACTGAAAAACTGTTTTTT. It specifies CASSQFRDPLTEKLFF.

The gene calls are TRBV28 and TRBJ1-4; D gene ambiguous. Germline V gene data show CDR1 as MDHEN and CDR2 as SYDVKM. Trimming removed 1 base at V and 4 bases at J, with 13 bases between. The CDR3 loop spans 16 amino acids. The CDR3 nucleotides read TGTGCCAGCAGTTTATTAGCGGGTGGAAATAATGAAAAACTGTTTTTT. Its protein is CASSLLAGGNNEKLFF.

V and J are TRBV19 and TRBJ2-7, with 10 positions matching TRBD2. Germline CDR1 is LNHDA and CDR2 is SQIVND (reference sequence). The CDR3 has 15 amino acids. After removal of 4 bases from V and 3 bases from J, the junction contained 6 bases not matched to a gene. This CDR3 is CASSTASGSLYEQYF. CDR3 DNA sequence: TGTGCCAGTAGTACCGCTAGCGGGAGTCTCTACGAGCAGTACTTC.

The chain joins TRBV30 to TRBJ1-5; D might be TRBD1 (5 bases). Germline lookup yields CDR1 GTSNPN and CDR2 SVGIG (reference sequence). V lost 1 base, J lost 5 bases, and 15 bases lay in between. The CDR3 contains 15 residues. As DNA, the CDR3 is TGTGCCTGGAGTGGGGGCTCGGGGAGCGATCAGCCCCAGCATTTT. This codes for CAWSGGSGSDQPQHF.

V and J are TRBV5-5 and TRBJ1-5, with D unresolved. Germline assignment: CDR1 SGHKS and CDR2 YYEKEE (reference sequence). This CDR3 is built from 14 residues. V was trimmed by 1 base and J by 7 bases, leaving 12 bases between them. The CDR3 is CASSLSGLKQPQHF. CDR3 DNA: TGTGCCAGCAGCTTGAGCGGGTTGAAGCAGCCCCAGCATTTT.

The chain carries TRBV7-8 and TRBJ1-1; D is uncertain. This CDR3 is built from 14 residues. Trimming stripped 1 base from V and 1 base from J, with 7 bases between. Germline V gives CDR1 SGHVS, CDR2 FQNEAQ. CDR3 nucleotide sequence: TGTGCCAGCAGCTTAGATCGAGGGAACACTGAAGCTTTCTTT. Its protein product is CASSLDRGNTEAFF.

The genes are TRBV4-3 and TRBJ2-7; the match to TRBD2 covers 9 bases. V shed 4 bases, J shed 6 bases, and the junction held 10 bases outside the gene matches. CDR3 length: 15 amino acids. Germline V gene data show CDR1 as LGHNA and CDR2 as YSLEER. The CDR3 here is CASSPEASGIGEQYF. For the CDR3, the DNA is TGCGCCAGCAGCCCGGAGGCTAGCGGGATAGGCGAGCAGTACTTC.

This clone has a handful of counts. This chain links TRBV11-2 with TRBJ2-7, with D perhaps assigned TRBD1 or TRBD2 (5 bases each). This CDR3 is 12 amino acids long. Between the trimmed V and J ends, which lost 1 base and 6 bases, there was a span of 7 bases. Germline-derived CDR1 and CDR2 are SGHAT and FQNNGV. The CDR3 spells CASSLVGGEQYF. The CDR3 DNA follows: TGTGCCAGCAGCTTAGTTGGGGGCGAGCAGTACTTC.